These 18 T cell receptor beta chains originate from one sample sequenced in a study of blood T cell repertoires in COVID-19. This table comes from immunoSEQ multiplex PCR, and its TCRdb copy is limited to in-frame clones, with some not included. The repertoire consists of about 83,000 clones, with 86% occurring once and the leading ten covering roughly 8%. The sequencing sample was made of peripheral blood. The receptors originated from a man aged 50-59 years with active COVID-19.

This chain joins TRBV7-2 and TRBJ1-3; D gene ambiguous. This CDR3 spans 16 amino acids. V dropped 1 base and J dropped 0 bases, with 10 bases sitting between them. In germline, CDR1 is SGHTA, CDR2 FQGNSA. Here the CDR3 reads CASSLVDSSSGNTIYF. The CDR3 DNA follows: TGTGCCAGCAGCTTAGTCGACTCAAGCTCTGGAAACACCATATATTTT.

At least ten counts were recorded for this clone. Within the sample, other DNA sequences also encode this same CDR3. V and J are TRBV28 and TRBJ1-5, with 7 bases matching TRBD1. The CDR3 contains 14 residues. Germline CDR1 and CDR2: MDHEN and SYDVKM. V was pared by 7 bases and J by 1 base, with 4 bases of the junction left unmatched. CDR3 nucleotides: TGTGCCAGCACCCCAGGGGGGAGCAATCAGCCCCAGCATTTT. Translating gives CASTPGGSNQPQHF.

V gene TRBV28 combines with J gene TRBJ1-2; TRBD1 aligns across 8 bases. With V trimmed by 3 bases and J by 4 bases, 7 bases remained unmatched. In germline, CDR1 is MDHEN, CDR2 SYDVKM. The length of the CDR3 is 15 residues. The CDR3 region has the DNA TGTGCCAGCAGTTTCCCTAAACAGGGGGGCTATGGCTACACCTTC. It yields the protein CASSFPKQGGYGYTF.

This chain joins TRBV24-1 and TRBJ2-1; TRBD2 agrees at 8 bases. The CDR3 is made up of 17 amino acids. The trim removed 7 bases at V and 4 bases at J, leaving 14 bases unmatched. Germline-derived CDR1 and CDR2 are KGHDR and SFDVKD. CDR3 in DNA: TGTGCCACCAGCCATTCAGGGCTAGCGGGTGCGTACAATGAGCAGTTCTTC. Translated: CATSHSGLAGAYNEQFF.

The chain joins TRBV2 to TRBJ1-4, with a possible D match to TRBD1 (6 bases). V lost 6 bases and J 1 base, leaving 9 bases between the germline ends. Germline loops: CDR1 SNHLY, CDR2 FYNNEI. CDR3 size: 14 residues. The CDR3 is CASSLRGTNEKLFF. CDR3 nucleotides: TGTGCCAGCAGCCTCAGGGGAACTAATGAAAAACTGTTTTTT.

The rearrangement links TRBV7-2 to TRBJ2-7; no reliable D call. The CDR3 consists of 13 residues. Germline V gives CDR1 SGHTA, CDR2 FQGNSA. V was trimmed by 0 bases and J by 7 bases, leaving 10 bases between them. The CDR3: CASSLALTGEQYF. The CDR3, as DNA: TGTGCCAGCAGCTTAGCGTTAACCGGTGAGCAGTACTTC.

V and J are TRBV6-5 and TRBJ2-7; 9 bases align to TRBD2. The CDR3 loop spans 16 amino acids. Per the germline V gene, CDR1 is MNHEY and CDR2 is SVGAGI. Trimming at V came to 2 bases and at J to 9 bases, leaving 14 bases not matched to a gene. The CDR3 loop is CASSYTAASGISRQYF. CDR3 DNA sequence: TGTGCCAGCAGTTACACCGCGGCTAGCGGGATTAGCCGGCAGTACTTC.

This clone has a single count. The rearrangement uses TRBV28 and TRBJ1-1; a weak D match, TRBD1 (5 bases). The germline gives CDR1 MDHEN, CDR2 SYDVKM. This CDR3 region has 15 residues. Between the trimmed V and J ends, which lost 5 bases and 2 bases, there was a span of 15 bases. CDR3 protein: CASSPPDSRNTEAFF. DNA for the CDR3: TGTGCCAGCAGTCCCCCCGACAGCCGTAACACTGAAGCTTTCTTT.

The rearrangement links TRBV19 to TRBJ2-1; TRBD2 aligns across 10 bases. The CDR3 spans 20 residues. Looked up from germline, CDR1 is LNHDA and CDR2 is SQIVND (reference sequence). The junction had 11 bases not matched to a gene; V was cut back by 0 bases and J by 0 bases. CDR3 sequence reads: CASSIDIREASGSSYNEQFF. CDR3 nucleotides: TGTGCCAGTAGTATAGATATCAGGGAGGCTAGCGGGAGCTCCTACAATGAGCAGTTCTTC.

This chain connects TRBV6-1 to TRBJ2-7; 10 nucleotides align to TRBD2. The CDR3 consists of 15 residues. Germline V CDR1 and CDR2: MNHNS, SASEGT. The trim removed 2 bases at V and 3 bases at J, leaving 4 bases unmatched. The CDR3 loop is CASSELAGDIYEQYF. CDR3 sequence (DNA): TGTGCCAGCAGTGAACTAGCGGGAGATATCTACGAGCAGTACTTC.

The rearrangement joins TRBV15 to TRBJ2-7; 9 bases are a match to TRBD2. The trim removed 8 bases at V and 5 bases at J, leaving 10 bases unmatched. CDR3 length equals 14 residues. The germline gives CDR1 LNHNV, CDR2 YYDKDF (reference sequence). The CDR3 DNA is TGTGCCACCCGAGCGGGGGGAAGTTTCCACGAGCAGTACTTC. This sequence encodes CATRAGGSFHEQYF.

The chain links TRBV3-1 (or the pseudogene TRBV3-2) to TRBJ2-7, with 11 bases lining up with TRBD1. This CDR3 comprises 15 residues. Germline CDR1 is LGHDT and CDR2 is YNNKEL (reference sequence). V trimming: 3 bases; J trimming: 2 bases; junction bases outside the gene matches: 3. CDR3 DNA: TGTGCCAGCAGCCAGCCGGGACAGGGGGCCTACGAGCAGTACTTC. Its translation is CASSQPGQGAYEQYF.

The genes are TRBV5-5 and TRBJ2-1; 13 bases are a match to TRBD2. Trimming at V came to 4 bases and at J to 9 bases, leaving 7 bases not matched to a gene. The CDR3 covers 15 residues. Germline CDR1 reads SGHKS; CDR2 reads YYEKEE (reference sequence). The CDR3: CASSATSGRAGEQFF. Written as DNA, the CDR3 is TGTGCCAGCAGCGCAACTAGCGGGAGGGCTGGTGAGCAGTTCTTC.

In its sample, this clone ranks as large (0.1 to 1%). The V and J genes are TRBV15 and TRBJ2-2; D might be TRBD1 (7 bases). Per germline, CDR1 LNHNV and CDR2 YYDKDF (reference sequence). Deletions cut 7 bases from V and 5 bases from J, with 20 bases between. The CDR3 length is 16 residues. In DNA form, the CDR3 reads TGTGCCACCACGCCGGTGGAGGGGGCTAGGACCGGGGAGCTGTTTTTT. This gives the protein CATTPVEGARTGELFF.

The CDR3, as DNA: TGTGCCAGTAGTACAAGGGACAGGAGCCGCTATGGCTACACCTTC. Its protein is CASSTRDRSRYGYTF. V is TRBV19 and J is TRBJ1-2; 8 nucleotides agree with TRBD1. V was pared by 4 bases and J by 4 bases, with 8 bases of the junction left unmatched. The CDR3 loop spans 15 amino acids. Per germline, CDR1 LNHDA and CDR2 SQIVND (reference sequence).

This sequence joins TRBV30 and TRBJ1-5; D is uncertain. V dropped 0 bases and J dropped 7 bases, with 10 bases sitting between them. This CDR3 has 13 residues. Germline-derived CDR1 and CDR2 are GTSNPN and SVGIG (reference sequence). The DNA of the CDR3 is TGTGCCTGGAGTGTACGGGGTGGCCAGCCCCAGCATTTT. It is translated as CAWSVRGGQPQHF. The whole variable domain, filled in from reference TRBV30 and TRBJ1-5, reads SQTIHQWPATLVQPVGSPLSLECTVEGTSNPNLYWYRQAAGRGLQLLFYSVGIGQISSEVPQNLSASRPQDRQFILSSKKLLLSDSGFYLCAWSVRGGQPQHFGDGTRLSIL.

The gene calls are TRBV13 and TRBJ1-1; possibly TRBD1 for D (6 bases). V lost 4 bases and J 5 bases, leaving 11 bases between the germline ends. The CDR3 length is 13 residues. The V gene's germline CDR1 is PRHDT and CDR2 FYEKMQ (reference sequence). Here the CDR3 DNA reads TGTGCCAGCAGCTCACTCGGGACAACTGAAGCTTTCTTT. It specifies CASSSLGTTEAFF.

This clone was counted only a few times. The rearrangement joins TRBV5-6 to TRBJ2-7, with 9 positions matching TRBD1. The trim removed 1 base at V and 1 base at J, leaving 3 bases unmatched. The CDR3 spans 15 residues. The germline gives CDR1 SGHDT, CDR2 YYEEEE. The CDR3 region has the DNA TGTGCCAGCAGCTTGAAGGGACAGGGATCCTACGAGCAGTACTTC. Protein product: CASSLKGQGSYEQYF.